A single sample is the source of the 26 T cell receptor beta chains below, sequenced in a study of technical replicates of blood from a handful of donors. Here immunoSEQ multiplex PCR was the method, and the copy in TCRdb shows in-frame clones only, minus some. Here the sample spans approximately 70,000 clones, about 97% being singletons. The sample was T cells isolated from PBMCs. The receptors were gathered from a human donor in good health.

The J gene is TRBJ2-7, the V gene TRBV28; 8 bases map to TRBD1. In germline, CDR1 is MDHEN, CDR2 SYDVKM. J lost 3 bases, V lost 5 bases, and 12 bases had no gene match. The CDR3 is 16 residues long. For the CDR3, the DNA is TGTGCCAGCAGTCAACCAGTGGGGACAGGAAACTACGAGCAGTACTTC. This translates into CASSQPVGTGNYEQYF. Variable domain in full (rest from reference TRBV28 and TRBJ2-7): DVKVTQSSRYLVKRTGEKVFLECVQDMDHENMFWYRQDPGLGLRLIYFSYDVKMKEKGDIPEGYSVSREKKERFSLILESASTNQTSMYLCASSQPVGTGNYEQYFGPGTRLTVT.

CDR3 nucleotides: TGCGCCAGCCACAGGGAGAGGAACACTGAAGCTTTCTTT. The encoded protein is CASHRERNTEAFF. The chain combines TRBV5-1 with TRBJ1-1; D possibly corresponds to TRBD1 (6 bases). The length of the CDR3 is 13 residues. CDR1 and CDR2 (germline): SGHRS, YFSETQ. V lost 7 bases, J lost 1 base, and 11 bases lay in between.

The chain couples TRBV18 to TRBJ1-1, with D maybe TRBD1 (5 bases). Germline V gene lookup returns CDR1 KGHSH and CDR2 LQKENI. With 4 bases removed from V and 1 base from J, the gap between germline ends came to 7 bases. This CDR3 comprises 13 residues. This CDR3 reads CASSLDKNTEAFF. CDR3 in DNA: TGTGCCAGCTCACTGGACAAGAACACTGAAGCTTTCTTT.

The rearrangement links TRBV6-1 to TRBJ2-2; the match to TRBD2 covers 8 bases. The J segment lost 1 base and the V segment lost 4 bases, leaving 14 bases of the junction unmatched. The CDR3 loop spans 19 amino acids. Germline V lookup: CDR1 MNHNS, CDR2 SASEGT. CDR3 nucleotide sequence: TGTGCCAGCAGTGTCATGAGGACTAGCCCGGTTGGGAACACCGGGGAGCTGTTTTTT. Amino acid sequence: CASSVMRTSPVGNTGELFF.

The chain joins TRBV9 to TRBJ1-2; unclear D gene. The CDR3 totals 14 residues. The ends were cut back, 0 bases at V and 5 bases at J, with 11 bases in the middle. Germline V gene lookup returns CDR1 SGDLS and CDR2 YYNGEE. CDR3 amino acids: CASSVGLASYGYTF. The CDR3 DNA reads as TGTGCCAGCAGCGTAGGGCTTGCCTCTTATGGCTACACCTTC.

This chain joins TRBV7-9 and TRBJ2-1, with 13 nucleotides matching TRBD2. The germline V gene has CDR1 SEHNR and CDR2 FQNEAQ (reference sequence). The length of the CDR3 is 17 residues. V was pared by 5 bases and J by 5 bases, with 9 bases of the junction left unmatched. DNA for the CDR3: TGTGCCAGCAGCACAACCGGGACTAGCGGGATAGACAATGAGCAGTTCTTC. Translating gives CASSTTGTSGIDNEQFF.

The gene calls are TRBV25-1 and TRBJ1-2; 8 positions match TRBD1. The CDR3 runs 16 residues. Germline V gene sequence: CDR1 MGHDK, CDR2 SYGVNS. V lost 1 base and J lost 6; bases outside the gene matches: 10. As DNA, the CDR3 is TGTGCCAGCAGTGAATCGACCAGGGGGCATCGGGATGGCTACACCTTC. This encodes CASSESTRGHRDGYTF.

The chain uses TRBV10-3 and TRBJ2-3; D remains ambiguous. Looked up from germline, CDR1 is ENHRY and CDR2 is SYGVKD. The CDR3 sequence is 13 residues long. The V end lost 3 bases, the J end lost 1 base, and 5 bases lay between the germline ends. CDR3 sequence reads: CAISDRGTDTQYF. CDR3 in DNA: TGTGCCATCAGTGATCGGGGCACAGATACGCAGTATTTT.

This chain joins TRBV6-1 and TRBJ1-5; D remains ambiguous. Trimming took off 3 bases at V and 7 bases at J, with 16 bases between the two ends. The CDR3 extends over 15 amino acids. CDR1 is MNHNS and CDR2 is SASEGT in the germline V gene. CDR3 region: CASSEAGRGGQPQHF. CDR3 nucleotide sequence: TGTGCCAGCAGTGAGGCGGGTAGAGGTGGGCAGCCCCAGCATTTT.

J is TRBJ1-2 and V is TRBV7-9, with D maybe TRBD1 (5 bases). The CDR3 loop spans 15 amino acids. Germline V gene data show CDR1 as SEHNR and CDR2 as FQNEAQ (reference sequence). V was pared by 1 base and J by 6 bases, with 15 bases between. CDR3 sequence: CASSLGVAGPHGYTF. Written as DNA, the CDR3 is TGTGCCAGCAGCTTAGGAGTGGCAGGGCCCCATGGCTACACCTTC.

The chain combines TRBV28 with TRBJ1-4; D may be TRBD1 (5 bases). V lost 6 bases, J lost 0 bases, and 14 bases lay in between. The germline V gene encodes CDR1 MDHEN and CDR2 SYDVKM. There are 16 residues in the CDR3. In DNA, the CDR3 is TGTGCCAGCAGGACTTGGGGGGGGGCAACTAATGAAAAACTGTTTTTT. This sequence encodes CASRTWGGATNEKLFF. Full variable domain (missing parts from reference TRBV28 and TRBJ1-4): DVKVTQSSRYLVKRTGEKVFLECVQDMDHENMFWYRQDPGLGLRLIYFSYDVKMKEKGDIPEGYSVSREKKERFSLILESASTNQTSMYLCASRTWGGATNEKLFFGSGTQLSVL.

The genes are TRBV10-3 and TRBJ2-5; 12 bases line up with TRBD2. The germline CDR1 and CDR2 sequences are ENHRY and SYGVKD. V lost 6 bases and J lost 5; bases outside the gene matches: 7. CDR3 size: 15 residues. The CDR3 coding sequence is TGTGCCATCAGGGCGACTAGCGGGAGAGGGGAGACCCAGTACTTC. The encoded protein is CAIRATSGRGETQYF.

CDR3 DNA sequence: TGTGCCAGCAGCTTAGGGACAGGAGGCAATCAGCCCCAGCATTTT. The encoded protein is CASSLGTGGNQPQHF. The chain couples TRBV11-2 to TRBJ1-5; 7 nucleotides align to TRBD1. Germline CDR1 is SGHAT and CDR2 is FQNNGV. J gave up 2 bases and V 1 base, and 2 bases lay outside the gene matches. CDR3 length: 15 amino acids.

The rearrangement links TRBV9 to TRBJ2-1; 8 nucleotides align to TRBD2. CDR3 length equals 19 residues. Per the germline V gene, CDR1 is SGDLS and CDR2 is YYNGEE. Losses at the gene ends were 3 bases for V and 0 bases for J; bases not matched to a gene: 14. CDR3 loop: CASSERGASGFSSYNEQFF. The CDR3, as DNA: TGTGCCAGCAGCGAGAGGGGGGCTAGCGGGTTCAGCTCCTACAATGAGCAGTTCTTC.

In nucleotides, the CDR3 is TGTGCCAGCACCAGACAGGGATTCGGCTACACCTTC. It encodes CASTRQGFGYTF. The gene calls are TRBV6-5 and TRBJ1-2; 7 positions agree with TRBD1. Germline CDR1 MNHEY, CDR2 SVGAGI. The ends lost 7 bases at V and 8 bases at J; junction bases unmatched: 7. There are 12 residues in the CDR3.

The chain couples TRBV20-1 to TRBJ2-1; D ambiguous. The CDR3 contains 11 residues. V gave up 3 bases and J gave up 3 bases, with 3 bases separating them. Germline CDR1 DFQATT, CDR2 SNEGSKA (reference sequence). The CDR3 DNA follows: TGCAGTGCTAGCGTCTACAATGAGCAGTTCTTC. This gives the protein CSASVYNEQFF.

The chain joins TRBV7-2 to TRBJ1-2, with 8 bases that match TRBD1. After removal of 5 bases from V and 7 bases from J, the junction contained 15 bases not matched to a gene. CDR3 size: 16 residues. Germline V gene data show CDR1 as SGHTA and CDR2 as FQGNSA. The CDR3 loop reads CASSPYLTGASSGYTF. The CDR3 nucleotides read TGTGCCAGCAGCCCGTACCTGACAGGGGCGTCGTCTGGCTACACCTTC.

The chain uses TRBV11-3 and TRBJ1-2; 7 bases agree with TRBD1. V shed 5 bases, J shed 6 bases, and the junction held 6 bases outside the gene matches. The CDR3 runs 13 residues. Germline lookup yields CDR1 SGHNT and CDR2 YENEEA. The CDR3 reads CASSRQGLDGYTF. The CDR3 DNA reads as TGTGCCAGCAGCCGACAGGGCTTGGATGGCTACACCTTC.

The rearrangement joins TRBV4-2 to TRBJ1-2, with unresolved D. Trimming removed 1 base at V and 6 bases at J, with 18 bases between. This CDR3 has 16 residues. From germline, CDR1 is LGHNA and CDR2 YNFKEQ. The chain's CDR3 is CASSQVRSDLADGYTF. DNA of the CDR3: TGTGCCAGCAGCCAAGTTAGGTCGGATCTTGCGGATGGCTACACCTTC.

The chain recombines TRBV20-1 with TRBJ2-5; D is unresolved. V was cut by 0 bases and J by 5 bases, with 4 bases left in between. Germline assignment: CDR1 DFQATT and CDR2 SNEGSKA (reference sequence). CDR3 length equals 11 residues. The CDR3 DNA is TGCAGTGCTAGAGATCTCGAGACCCAGTACTTC. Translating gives CSARDLETQYF.

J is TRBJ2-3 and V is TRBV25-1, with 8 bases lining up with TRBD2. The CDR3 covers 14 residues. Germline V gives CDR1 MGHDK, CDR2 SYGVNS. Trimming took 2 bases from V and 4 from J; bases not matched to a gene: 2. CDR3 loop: CASSETRGADTQYF. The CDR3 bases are TGTGCCAGCAGTGAAACGCGGGGGGCAGATACGCAGTATTTT.

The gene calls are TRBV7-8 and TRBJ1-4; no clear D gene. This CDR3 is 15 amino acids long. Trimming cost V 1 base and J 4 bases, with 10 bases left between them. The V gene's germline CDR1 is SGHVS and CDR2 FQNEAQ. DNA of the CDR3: TGTGCCAGCAGCTTAGGAGGGAGGAATAATGAAAAACTGTTTTTT. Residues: CASSLGGRNNEKLFF.

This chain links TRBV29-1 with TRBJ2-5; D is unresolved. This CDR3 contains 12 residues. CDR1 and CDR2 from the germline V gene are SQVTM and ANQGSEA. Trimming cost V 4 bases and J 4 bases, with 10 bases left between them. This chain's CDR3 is CSVGHYPETQYF. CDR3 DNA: TGCAGCGTTGGTCACTACCCAGAGACCCAGTACTTC.

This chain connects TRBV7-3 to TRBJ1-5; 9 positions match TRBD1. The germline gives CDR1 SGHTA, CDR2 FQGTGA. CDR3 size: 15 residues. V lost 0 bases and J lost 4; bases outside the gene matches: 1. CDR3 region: CASSLTDRGNQPQHF. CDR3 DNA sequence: TGTGCCAGCAGCTTAACGGACAGGGGAAATCAGCCCCAGCATTTT. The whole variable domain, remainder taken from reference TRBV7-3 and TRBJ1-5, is GAGVSQTPSNKVTEKGKYVELRCDPISGHTALYWYRQSLGQGPEFLIYFQGTGAADDSGLPNDRFFAVRPEGSVSTLKIQRTERGDSAVYLCASSLTDRGNQPQHFGDGTRLSIL.

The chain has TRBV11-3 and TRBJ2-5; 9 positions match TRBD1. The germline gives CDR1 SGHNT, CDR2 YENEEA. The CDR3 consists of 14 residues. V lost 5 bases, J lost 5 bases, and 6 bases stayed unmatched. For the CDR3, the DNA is TGTGCCAGCAGCCGGACAGGGGAAAGGGAGACCCAGTACTTC. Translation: CASSRTGERETQYF.

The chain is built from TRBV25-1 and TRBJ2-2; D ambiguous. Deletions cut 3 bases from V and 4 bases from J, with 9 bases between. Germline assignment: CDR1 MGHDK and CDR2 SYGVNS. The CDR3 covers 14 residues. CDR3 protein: CASSDSSFTGELFF. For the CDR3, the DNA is TGTGCCAGCAGTGATTCTAGTTTCACCGGGGAGCTGTTTTTT.